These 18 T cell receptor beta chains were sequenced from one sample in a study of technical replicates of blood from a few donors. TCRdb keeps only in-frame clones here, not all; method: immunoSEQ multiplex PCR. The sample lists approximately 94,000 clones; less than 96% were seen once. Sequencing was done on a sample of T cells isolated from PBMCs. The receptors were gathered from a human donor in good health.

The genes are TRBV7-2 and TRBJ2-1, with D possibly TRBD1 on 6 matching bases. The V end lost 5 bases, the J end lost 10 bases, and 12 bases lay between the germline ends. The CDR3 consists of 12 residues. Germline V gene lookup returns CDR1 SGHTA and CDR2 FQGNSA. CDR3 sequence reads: CASSVRGQEQFF. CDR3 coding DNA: TGTGCCAGCAGCGTCAGGGGTCAGGAGCAGTTCTTC.

As DNA, the CDR3 is TGTGCCAGCACCTCCAACACCGGGGAGCTGTTTTTT. Amino acids: CASTSNTGELFF. The chain couples TRBV6-5 to TRBJ2-2; the D is unclear. The CDR3 is 12 residues long. Deletions cut 7 bases from V and 2 bases from J, with 5 bases between. Per germline, CDR1 MNHEY and CDR2 SVGAGI.

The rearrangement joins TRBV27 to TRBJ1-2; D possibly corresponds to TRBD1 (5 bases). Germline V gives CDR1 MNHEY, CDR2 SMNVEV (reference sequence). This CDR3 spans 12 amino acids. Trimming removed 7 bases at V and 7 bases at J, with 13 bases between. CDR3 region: CASMTGGSGYTF. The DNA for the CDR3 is TGTGCCAGCATGACGGGGGGAAGTGGCTACACCTTC.

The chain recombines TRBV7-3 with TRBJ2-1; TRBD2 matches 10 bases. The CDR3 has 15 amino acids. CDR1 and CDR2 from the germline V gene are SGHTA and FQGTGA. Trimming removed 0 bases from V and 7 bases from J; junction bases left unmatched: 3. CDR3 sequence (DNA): TGTGCCAGCAGCTTAACTAGCGGGAGGTTAAATGAGCAGTTCTTC. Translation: CASSLTSGRLNEQFF. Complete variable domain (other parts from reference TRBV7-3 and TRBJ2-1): GAGVSQTPSNKVTEKGKYVELRCDPISGHTALYWYRQSLGQGPEFLIYFQGTGAADDSGLPNDRFFAVRPEGSVSTLKIQRTERGDSAVYLCASSLTSGRLNEQFFGPGTRLTVL.

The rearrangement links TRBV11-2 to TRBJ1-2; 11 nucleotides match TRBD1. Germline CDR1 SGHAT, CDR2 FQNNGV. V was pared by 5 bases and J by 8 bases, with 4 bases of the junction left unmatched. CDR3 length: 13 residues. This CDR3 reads CASSPDRGHGYTF. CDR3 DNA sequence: TGTGCCAGCAGCCCGGACAGGGGGCACGGCTACACCTTC.

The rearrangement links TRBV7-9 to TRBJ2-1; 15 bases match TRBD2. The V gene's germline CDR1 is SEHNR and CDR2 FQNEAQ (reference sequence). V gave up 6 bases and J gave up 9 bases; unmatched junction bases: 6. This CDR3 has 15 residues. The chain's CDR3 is CASRPGTSGRLEQFF. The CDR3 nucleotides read TGTGCCAGCAGACCCGGGACTAGCGGGAGGCTTGAGCAGTTCTTC.

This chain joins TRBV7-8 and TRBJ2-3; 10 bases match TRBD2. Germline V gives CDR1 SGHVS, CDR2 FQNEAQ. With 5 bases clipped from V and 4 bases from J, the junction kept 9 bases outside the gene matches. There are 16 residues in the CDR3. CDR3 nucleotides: TGTGCCAGCAGCGTCAGGCTAGCGGGAGTGGCAGATACGCAGTATTTT. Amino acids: CASSVRLAGVADTQYF.

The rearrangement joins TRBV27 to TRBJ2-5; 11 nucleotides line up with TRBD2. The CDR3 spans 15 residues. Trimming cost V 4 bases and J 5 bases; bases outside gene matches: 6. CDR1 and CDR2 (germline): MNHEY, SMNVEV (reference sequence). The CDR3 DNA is TGTGCCAGCAGTTATAGCGGGAGGGCCAGGGAGACCCAGTACTTC. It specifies CASSYSGRARETQYF.

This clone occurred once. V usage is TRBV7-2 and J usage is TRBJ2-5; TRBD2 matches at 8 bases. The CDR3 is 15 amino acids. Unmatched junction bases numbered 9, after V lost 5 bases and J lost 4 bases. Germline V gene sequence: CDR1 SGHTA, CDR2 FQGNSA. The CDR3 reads CASSPLSAGGETQYF. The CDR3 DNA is TGTGCCAGCAGCCCGCTTTCGGCGGGAGGAGAGACCCAGTACTTC. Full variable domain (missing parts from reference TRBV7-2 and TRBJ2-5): GAGVSQSPSNKVTEKGKDVELRCDPISGHTALYWYRQSLGQGLEFLIYFQGNSAPDKSGLPSDRFSAERTGGSVSTLTIQRTQQEDSAVYLCASSPLSAGGETQYFGPGTRLLVL.

DNA of the CDR3: TGTGCCAGCAGTGAAGCTCAGGGGGCAAATCAGCCCCAGCATTTT. This gives the protein CASSEAQGANQPQHF. The chain carries TRBV2 and TRBJ1-5; 8 bases map to TRBD1. CDR1 SNHLY and CDR2 FYNNEI come from the germline V gene. The J segment lost 4 bases and the V segment lost 0 bases, leaving 2 bases of the junction unmatched. The CDR3 is made up of 15 amino acids.

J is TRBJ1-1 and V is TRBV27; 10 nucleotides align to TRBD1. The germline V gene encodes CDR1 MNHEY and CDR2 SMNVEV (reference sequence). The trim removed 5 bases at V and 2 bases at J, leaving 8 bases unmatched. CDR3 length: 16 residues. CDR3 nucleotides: TGTGCCAGCAGTCTAGGGACAGGGGCGGGAAACACTGAAGCTTTCTTT. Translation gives CASSLGTGAGNTEAFF.

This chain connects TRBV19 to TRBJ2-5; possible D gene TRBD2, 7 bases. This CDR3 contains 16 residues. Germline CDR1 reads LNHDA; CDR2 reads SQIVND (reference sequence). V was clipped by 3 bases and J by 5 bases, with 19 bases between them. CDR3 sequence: CASSIFGGLTEETQYF. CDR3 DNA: TGTGCCAGTAGTATTTTCGGGGGGCTTACAGAGGAGACCCAGTACTTC. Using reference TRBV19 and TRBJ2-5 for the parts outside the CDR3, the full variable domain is DGGITQSPKYLFRKEGQNVTLSCEQNLNHDAMYWYRQDPGQGLRLIYYSQIVNDFQKGDIAEGYSVSREKKESFPLTVTSAQKNPTAFYLCASSIFGGLTEETQYFGPGTRLLVL.

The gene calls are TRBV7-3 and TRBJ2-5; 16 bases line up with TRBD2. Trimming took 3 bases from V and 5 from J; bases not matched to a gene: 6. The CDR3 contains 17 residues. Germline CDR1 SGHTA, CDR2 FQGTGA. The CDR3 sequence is CASSLGLAGGPGETQYF. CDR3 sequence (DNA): TGTGCCAGCAGCTTGGGACTAGCGGGAGGGCCCGGTGAGACCCAGTACTTC.

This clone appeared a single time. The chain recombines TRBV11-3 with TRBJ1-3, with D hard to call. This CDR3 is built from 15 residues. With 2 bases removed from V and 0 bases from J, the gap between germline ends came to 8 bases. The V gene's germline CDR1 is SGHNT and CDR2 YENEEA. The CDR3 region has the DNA TGTGCCAGCAGCTTAAACCAGAACTCTGGAAACACCATATATTTT. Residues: CASSLNQNSGNTIYF.

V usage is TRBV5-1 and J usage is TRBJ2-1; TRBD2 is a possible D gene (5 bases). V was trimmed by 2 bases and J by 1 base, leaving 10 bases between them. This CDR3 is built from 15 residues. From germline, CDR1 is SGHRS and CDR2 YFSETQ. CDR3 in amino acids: CASSLVSVSYNEQFF. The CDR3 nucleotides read TGCGCCAGCAGCTTAGTTAGCGTATCCTACAATGAGCAGTTCTTC.

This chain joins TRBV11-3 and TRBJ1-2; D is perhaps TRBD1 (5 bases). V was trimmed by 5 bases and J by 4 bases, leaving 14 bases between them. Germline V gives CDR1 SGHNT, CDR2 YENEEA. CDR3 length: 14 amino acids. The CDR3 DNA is TGTGCCAGCAGCGAGGACGGGGGAGCCTATGGCTACACCTTC. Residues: CASSEDGGAYGYTF.

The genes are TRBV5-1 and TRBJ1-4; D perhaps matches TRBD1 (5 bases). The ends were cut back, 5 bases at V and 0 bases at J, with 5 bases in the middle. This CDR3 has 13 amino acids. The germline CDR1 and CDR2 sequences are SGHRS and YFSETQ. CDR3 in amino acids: CASRTATNEKLFF. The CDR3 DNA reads TGCGCCAGCAGGACAGCAACTAATGAAAAACTGTTTTTT.

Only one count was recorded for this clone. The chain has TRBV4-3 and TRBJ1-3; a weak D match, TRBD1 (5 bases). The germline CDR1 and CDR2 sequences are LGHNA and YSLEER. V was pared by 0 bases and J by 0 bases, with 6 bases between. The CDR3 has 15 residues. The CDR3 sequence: CASSQDRASGNTIYF. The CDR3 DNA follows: TGCGCCAGCAGCCAAGACAGGGCCTCTGGAAACACCATATATTTT.